This T cell receptor beta chain was captured in a study of OX40 agonist ivuxolimab in advanced cancers. Study overall: Prior anti-PD-1, anti-PD-L1 or anti-CTLA-4 therapy did not bar entry, and 40% had some. The study reported partial responses in three patients: one hepatocellular carcinoma, two cutaneous melanoma. Regarding the study as a whole: Those patients achieving a partial response at 0.1-3.0 mg/kg showed among the lowest clonal expansion.

Comments on this clone: Its antigen remains unidentified.

Blood sampling took place at baseline, cycle 4 day 1, and cycle 7 day 1. With 5 bases removed from V and 7 bases from J, the gap between germline ends came to 20 bases. Germline CDR1 reads SGHTA; CDR2 reads FQGNSA. This CDR3 comprises 15 residues. TCRdb's copy holds only in-frame clones and misses some; the assay was immunoSEQ multiplex PCR. Counted here are more than 25,000 clones, roughly 88% occurring once; the ten biggest clones make up roughly 25%. The receptor was derived from an adult with an advanced solid tumor such as melanoma, head and neck, liver or kidney cancer. This chain links TRBV7-2 with TRBJ1-2; possible D gene TRBD1, 6 bases. The sample here was CD4+ or CD8+ T cells sorted from blood, taken in a trial of the OX40 agonist ivuxolimab. The CDR3: CASSSAGQPGGGYTF. The CDR3 DNA is TGTGCCAGCAGCAGCGCGGGACAACCCGGCGGTGGCTACACCTTC. The full variable domain, with the rest looked up from reference TRBV7-2 and TRBJ1-2, is GAGVSQSPSNKVTEKGKDVELRCDPISGHTALYWYRQSLGQGLEFLIYFQGNSAPDKSGLPSDRFSAERTGGSVSTLTIQRTQQEDSAVYLCASSSAGQPGGGYTFGSGTRLTVV.